This T cell receptor (beta chain) was observed in a study of blood T cell repertoires in COVID-19. The wider study: Collection of acute and convalescent COVID-19 samples took place in the United States, Italy and Spain. PBMCs, B-cell-depleted T cells, or T cells were the source of the cDNA or gDNA that made up the material.

Two consecutive negative NP/OP PCR tests, clearance, or resolved symptoms defined Cohort 3 recovery. Original processing methods: Amplification with reference gene primers provided the estimates of nucleated cell counts. Sequenced by immunoSEQ multiplex PCR; TCRdb stores in-frame clones only, minus some. The V and J calls and clone size are taken from that table; D and trimming were inferred from the DNA. This sample has 150,000 to 250,000 clones, with around 81% found just once. Trimming stripped 3 bases from V and 5 bases from J, with 13 bases between. The CDR3 extends over 14 amino acids. CDR1 KGHSH and CDR2 LQKENI come from the germline V gene.

The TCR sequence derives from a man aged 40-49 years who had recovered from COVID-19. The sample consisted of PBMCs or T cells enriched from blood (not recorded which). V usage is TRBV18 and J usage is TRBJ1-1; the D is unclear. CDR3 coding DNA: TGTGCCAGCTCACCTCTCTCAGGATTAACTGAAGCTTTCTTT. The encoded protein is CASSPLSGLTEAFF.